Following are 17 T cell receptor beta chains from one sample sequenced in a study of shared clonotypes between healthy human individuals. The method was immunoSEQ multiplex PCR; TCRdb's version includes in-frame clones alone and lacks a portion of them. Here the sample spans about 2.4 million clones, approximately 93% being singletons. The sequenced sample was naive CD4+ T cells from PBMCs. The subset: CD45RA+ positively selected. Receptor source: a man aged 18 to 29 in good health. Some clones in this sample may be carry-over from other donors' samples.

The chain couples TRBV11-1 to TRBJ2-5; tentatively, D is TRBD1 (6 bases). Per germline, CDR1 SGHAT and CDR2 FQDESV (reference sequence). V lost 1 base and J lost 5, with 11 bases in between. The CDR3 spans 14 residues. CDR3 loop: CASSLDRAKETQYF. CDR3 bases: TGTGCCAGCAGCTTAGACAGGGCGAAGGAGACCCAGTACTTC.

The chain joins TRBV30 to TRBJ1-5, with D perhaps TRBD1 (6 bases). V lost 6 bases to trimming and J lost 3 bases, with 12 bases between them. CDR1 is GTSNPN and CDR2 is SVGIG in the germline V gene (reference sequence). The CDR3 spans 13 residues. Here the CDR3 reads CACAQGDNQPQHF. The CDR3 DNA is TGTGCCTGTGCACAGGGTGACAATCAGCCCCAGCATTTT.

The gene calls are TRBV15 and TRBJ1-2; no reliable D call. Germline CDR1 LNHNV, CDR2 YYDKDF (reference sequence). V was pared by 3 bases and J by 4 bases, with 12 bases between. This CDR3 has 14 residues. The CDR3 DNA reads as TGTGCCACCAGCAGGGGGAGCTCTACCTATGGCTACACCTTC. Its protein product is CATSRGSSTYGYTF.

V and J are TRBV6-4 and TRBJ2-1; D uncertain. Per germline, CDR1 MRHNA and CDR2 SNTAGT. The CDR3 has 15 residues. Trimming left V 3 bases short and J 8 bases short, with 17 bases between. The CDR3 reads CASSEGFGLLHEQFF. CDR3 DNA: TGTGCCAGCAGTGAGGGATTCGGGCTTTTACATGAGCAGTTCTTC.

The gene calls are TRBV5-1 and TRBJ2-7; D is ambiguous. This CDR3 is built from 13 residues. Germline V gives CDR1 SGHRS, CDR2 YFSETQ. Trimming removed 0 bases at V and 7 bases at J, with 11 bases between. For the CDR3, the DNA is TGCGCCAGCAGCTTGGTTCCCGATTGGGAGCAGTACTTC. It translates to CASSLVPDWEQYF. Variable domain in full (rest from reference TRBV5-1 and TRBJ2-7): KAGVTQTPRYLIKTRGQQVTLSCSPISGHRSVSWYQQTPGQGLQFLFEYFSETQRNKGNFPGRFSGRQFSNSRSEMNVSTLELGDSALYLCASSLVPDWEQYFGPGTRLTVT.

The chain has TRBV5-1 and TRBJ2-3; no clear D. There are 18 residues in the CDR3. Trimming left V 4 bases short and J 2 bases short, with 23 bases between. The V gene's germline CDR1 is SGHRS and CDR2 YFSETQ. The CDR3 sequence: CASSTLPLGAQLTDTQYF. Written as DNA, the CDR3 is TGCGCCAGCAGCACACTCCCTTTGGGCGCCCAACTCACAGATACGCAGTATTTT.

V is TRBV11-2 and J is TRBJ1-3; D is perhaps TRBD1 (6 bases). This CDR3 contains 19 residues. V shed 5 bases and J shed 3 bases, with 26 bases lying between them. Germline values: CDR1 SGHAT, CDR2 FQNNGV. CDR3 loop: CASSPGEYRGGAGGNTIYF. The DNA of the CDR3 is TGTGCCAGCAGCCCCGGCGAATATCGGGGGGGGGCCGGTGGAAACACCATATATTTT.

Of note for this clone: Distinct nucleotide sequences in the sample also encode this CDR3. The J gene is TRBJ2-3, the V gene TRBV5-1; D gene ambiguous. V was clipped by 4 bases and J by 0 bases, with 3 bases between them. This CDR3 spans 12 amino acids. In germline, CDR1 is SGHRS, CDR2 YFSETQ. The CDR3 nucleotides are TGCGCCAGCAGCGGCAGCACAGATACGCAGTATTTT. Amino acid sequence: CASSGSTDTQYF.

This chain links TRBV6-5 with TRBJ2-2; 7 nucleotides align to TRBD1. CDR1 MNHEY and CDR2 SVGAGI come from the germline V gene. The CDR3 is 14 residues long. The trim removed 5 bases at V and 4 bases at J, leaving 4 bases unmatched. Here the CDR3 DNA reads TGTGCCAGCAGTCACGACAGGGTCACCGGGGAGCTGTTTTTT. This encodes CASSHDRVTGELFF.

The V gene is TRBV18, the J gene TRBJ2-7; 8 bases are a match to TRBD2. Germline V gene lookup returns CDR1 KGHSH and CDR2 LQKENI. The ends lost 6 bases at V and 4 bases at J; junction bases unmatched: 11. The CDR3 totals 15 residues. CDR3 DNA: TGTGCCAGCTCCGGGGGGGGCCCGGCAAATTACGAGCAGTACTTC. Amino acid sequence: CASSGGGPANYEQYF.

This clone was picked up one time. The genes are TRBV4-1 and TRBJ2-1; TRBD2 matches at 8 bases. V lost 3 bases, J lost 7 bases, and 11 bases stayed unmatched. The CDR3 length is 16 residues. Germline values: CDR1 MGHRA, CDR2 YSYEKL. The CDR3 spells CASSQSAAGDWNEQFF. The CDR3 DNA sequence: TGCGCCAGCAGCCAGTCGGCAGCGGGAGATTGGAATGAGCAGTTCTTC.

This sequence joins TRBV28 and TRBJ2-7, with 8 bases aligning to TRBD2. In germline, CDR1 is MDHEN, CDR2 SYDVKM. J gave up 2 bases and V 11 bases, and 5 bases lay outside the gene matches. This CDR3 is 12 amino acids long. The CDR3 DNA reads TGTGCCGCTACTAGCGGAACCTACGAGCAGTACTTC. Protein sequence: CAATSGTYEQYF.

CDR3 sequence: CASSGRDREETQYF. The CDR3 DNA follows: TGTGCCAGCAGTGGTCGGGACAGGGAAGAGACCCAGTACTTC. This sequence joins TRBV2 and TRBJ2-5; TRBD1 matches 9 bases. V was pared by 4 bases and J by 3 bases, with 3 bases of the junction left unmatched. Germline values: CDR1 SNHLY, CDR2 FYNNEI. This CDR3 has 14 amino acids.

This clone occurred once. V and J are TRBV18 and TRBJ2-5; no reliable D call. V lost 0 bases and J lost 1, with 6 bases in between. This CDR3 has 14 residues. Germline V gene sequence: CDR1 KGHSH, CDR2 LQKENI. For the CDR3, the DNA is TGTGCCAGCTCACCACCGGCTTTCCAAGAGACCCAGTACTTC. As protein: CASSPPAFQETQYF.

J is TRBJ1-2 and V is TRBV6-5, with D tentatively TRBD1 (6 bases). The CDR3 has 14 amino acids. Germline values: CDR1 MNHEY, CDR2 SVGAGI. The germline V and J ends were trimmed by 6 bases and 8 bases, with 19 bases remaining between them. This CDR3 reads CASRGQFWGWGYTF. For the CDR3, the DNA is TGTGCCAGCAGGGGACAATTCTGGGGTTGGGGCTACACCTTC.

The chain has TRBV2 and TRBJ1-3; possibly TRBD1 for D (5 bases). Germline assignment: CDR1 SNHLY and CDR2 FYNNEI. Trimming stripped 7 bases from V and 0 bases from J, with 13 bases between. This CDR3 contains 15 residues. The CDR3 coding sequence is TGTGCCAGCACGCCGCCAGGGTTCTCTGGAAACACCATATATTTT. Its translation: CASTPPGFSGNTIYF.

The chain is built from TRBV5-1 and TRBJ2-1; a possible D gene is TRBD1 (5 bases). V gave up 4 bases and J gave up 3 bases, with 20 bases separating them. CDR3 length equals 17 residues. CDR1 is SGHRS and CDR2 is YFSETQ in the germline V gene. In nucleotides, the CDR3 is TGCGCCAGCAGCCTCGCCCCCCCACAGGTCCTCTACAATGAGCAGTTCTTC. It yields the protein CASSLAPPQVLYNEQFF.